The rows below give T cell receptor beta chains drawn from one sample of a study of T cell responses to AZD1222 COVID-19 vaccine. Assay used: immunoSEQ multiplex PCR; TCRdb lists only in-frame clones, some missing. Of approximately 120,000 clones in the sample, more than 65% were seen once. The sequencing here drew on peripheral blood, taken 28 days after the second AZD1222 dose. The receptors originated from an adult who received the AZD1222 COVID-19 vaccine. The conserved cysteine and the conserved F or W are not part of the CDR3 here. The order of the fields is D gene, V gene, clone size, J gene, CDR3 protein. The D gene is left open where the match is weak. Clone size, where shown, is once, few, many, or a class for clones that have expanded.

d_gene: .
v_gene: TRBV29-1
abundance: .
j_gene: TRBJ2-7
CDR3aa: SVEDAPSYEQY

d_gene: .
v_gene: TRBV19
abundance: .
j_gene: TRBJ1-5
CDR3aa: ASSIYLTVGNQPQH

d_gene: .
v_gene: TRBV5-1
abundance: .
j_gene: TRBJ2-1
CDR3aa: ASSPGSSDEQF

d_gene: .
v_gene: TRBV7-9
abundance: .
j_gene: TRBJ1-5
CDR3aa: ASSLDGRRNQPQH

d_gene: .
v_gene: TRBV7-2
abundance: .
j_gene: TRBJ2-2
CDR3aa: ASSTQGSAGELF

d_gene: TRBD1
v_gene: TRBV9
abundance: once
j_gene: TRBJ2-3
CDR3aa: ASNRQDRATDTQY

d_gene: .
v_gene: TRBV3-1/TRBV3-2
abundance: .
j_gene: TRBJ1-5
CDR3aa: ASSQVGYQPQH

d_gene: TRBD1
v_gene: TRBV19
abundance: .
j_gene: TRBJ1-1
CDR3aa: ATWGTGETFRAF

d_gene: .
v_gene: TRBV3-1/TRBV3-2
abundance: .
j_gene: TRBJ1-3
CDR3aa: ASSQESGNTIY

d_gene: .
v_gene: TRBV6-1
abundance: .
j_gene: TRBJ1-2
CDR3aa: ASSELSGS

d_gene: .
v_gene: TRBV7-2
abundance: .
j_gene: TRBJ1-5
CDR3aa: ASSLNLQPQH

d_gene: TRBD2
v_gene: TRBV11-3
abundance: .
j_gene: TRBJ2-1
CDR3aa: ASSLVGGAYNEQF

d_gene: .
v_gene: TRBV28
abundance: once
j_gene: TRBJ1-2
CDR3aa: ASSFGANYGYT

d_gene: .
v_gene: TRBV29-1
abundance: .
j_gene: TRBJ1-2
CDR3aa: SVETRGRLYGYT

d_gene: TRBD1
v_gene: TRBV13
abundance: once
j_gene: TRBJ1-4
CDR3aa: ASSFNPSRGTAANEKLF

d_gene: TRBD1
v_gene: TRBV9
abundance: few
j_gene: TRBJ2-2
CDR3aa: ASSVRRDRENTGELF

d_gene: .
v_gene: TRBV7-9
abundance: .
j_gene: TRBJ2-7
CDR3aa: ASSYLDSVPYEQY

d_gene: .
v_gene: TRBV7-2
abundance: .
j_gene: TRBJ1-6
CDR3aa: ASSSHPGSIFSSPLH

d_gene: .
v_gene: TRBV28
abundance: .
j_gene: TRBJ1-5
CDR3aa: ASSTSGTTNQPQH

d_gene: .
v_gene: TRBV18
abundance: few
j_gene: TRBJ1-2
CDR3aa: ASSPDGTYGYT

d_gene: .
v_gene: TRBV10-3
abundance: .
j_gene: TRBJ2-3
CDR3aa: AISLGLSTDTQY

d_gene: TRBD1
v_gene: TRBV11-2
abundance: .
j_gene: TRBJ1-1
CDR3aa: ASSPSRGVTEAF

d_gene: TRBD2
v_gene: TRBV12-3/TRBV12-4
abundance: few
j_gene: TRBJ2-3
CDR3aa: ASSSGSGGGQY

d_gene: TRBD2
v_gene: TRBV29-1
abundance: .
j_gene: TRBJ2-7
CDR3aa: SVGHYQEAGTGEQY

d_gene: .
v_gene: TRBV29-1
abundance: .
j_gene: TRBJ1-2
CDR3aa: SVEDHTGDIP

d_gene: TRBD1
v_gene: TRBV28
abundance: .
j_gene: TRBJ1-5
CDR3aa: ASIGTGGPYSNQPQH

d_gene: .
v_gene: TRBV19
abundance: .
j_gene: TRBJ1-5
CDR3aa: ASSIPVLQPQH

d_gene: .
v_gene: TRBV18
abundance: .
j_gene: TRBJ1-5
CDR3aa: ASSPASLGRNQPQH

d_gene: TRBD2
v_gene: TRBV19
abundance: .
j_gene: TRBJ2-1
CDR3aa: ASRTSGGNEQF

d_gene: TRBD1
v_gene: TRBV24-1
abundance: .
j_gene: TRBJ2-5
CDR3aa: ATSGYGTDKKSLQETQY

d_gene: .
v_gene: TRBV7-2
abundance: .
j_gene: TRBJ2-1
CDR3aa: ASSRRPPAQGYNEQF

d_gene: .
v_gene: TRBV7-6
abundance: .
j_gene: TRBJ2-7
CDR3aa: ASSPMAIGHTHRFEQY

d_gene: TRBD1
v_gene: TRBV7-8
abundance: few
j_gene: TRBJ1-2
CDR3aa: ASRQGQSPNYGYT

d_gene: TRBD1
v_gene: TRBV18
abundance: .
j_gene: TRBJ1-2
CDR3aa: ASSQDRGPGYT

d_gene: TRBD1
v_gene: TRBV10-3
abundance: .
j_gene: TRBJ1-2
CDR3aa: AVSTGVNYGYT

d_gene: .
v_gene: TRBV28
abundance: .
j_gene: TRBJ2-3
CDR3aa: ASSSLQGLMYADTQY

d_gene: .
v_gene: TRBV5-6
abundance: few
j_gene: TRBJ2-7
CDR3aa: ASSFGGAAYEQY

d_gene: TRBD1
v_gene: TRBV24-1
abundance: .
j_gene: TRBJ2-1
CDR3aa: ATSDPSTGVSGYNEQF

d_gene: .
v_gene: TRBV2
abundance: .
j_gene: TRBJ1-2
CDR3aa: ASITGTAAYYGYT

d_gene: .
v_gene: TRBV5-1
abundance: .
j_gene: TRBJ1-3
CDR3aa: ASSLDGSSGNTIY

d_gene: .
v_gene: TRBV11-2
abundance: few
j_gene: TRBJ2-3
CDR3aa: ASSLEGRVDGTDTQY

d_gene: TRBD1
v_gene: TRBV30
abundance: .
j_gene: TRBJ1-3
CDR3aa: AWKRMDRGQKAGNTIY

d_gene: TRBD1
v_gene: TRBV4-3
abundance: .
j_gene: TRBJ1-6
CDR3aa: ASSQVGTGSPLH

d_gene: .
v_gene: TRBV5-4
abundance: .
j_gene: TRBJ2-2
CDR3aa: ASSLIGSGELF

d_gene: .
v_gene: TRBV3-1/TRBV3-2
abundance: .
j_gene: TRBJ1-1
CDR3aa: ASSQRSEAF

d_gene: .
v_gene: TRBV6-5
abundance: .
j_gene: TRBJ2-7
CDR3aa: ASSYSFAVYEQY